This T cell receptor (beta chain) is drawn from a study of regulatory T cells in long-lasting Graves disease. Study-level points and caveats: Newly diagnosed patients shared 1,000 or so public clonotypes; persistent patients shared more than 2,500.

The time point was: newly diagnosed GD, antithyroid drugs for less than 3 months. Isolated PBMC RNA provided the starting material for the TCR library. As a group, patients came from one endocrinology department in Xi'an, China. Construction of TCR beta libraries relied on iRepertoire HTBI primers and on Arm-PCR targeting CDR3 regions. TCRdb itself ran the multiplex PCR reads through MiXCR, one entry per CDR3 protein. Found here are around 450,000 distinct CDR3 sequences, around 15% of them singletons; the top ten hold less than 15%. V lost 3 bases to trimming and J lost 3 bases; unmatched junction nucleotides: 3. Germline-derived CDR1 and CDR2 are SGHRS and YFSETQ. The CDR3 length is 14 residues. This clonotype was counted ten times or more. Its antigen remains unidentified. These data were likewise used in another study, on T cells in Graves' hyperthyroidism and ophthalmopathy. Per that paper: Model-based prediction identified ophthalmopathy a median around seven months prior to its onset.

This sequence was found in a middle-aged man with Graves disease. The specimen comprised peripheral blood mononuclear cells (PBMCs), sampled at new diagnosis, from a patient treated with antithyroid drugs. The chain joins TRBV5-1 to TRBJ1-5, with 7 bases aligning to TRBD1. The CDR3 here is CASSSGQDNQPQHF. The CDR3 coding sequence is TGCGCCAGCAGCTCCGGACAGGACAATCAGCCCCAGCATTTT.